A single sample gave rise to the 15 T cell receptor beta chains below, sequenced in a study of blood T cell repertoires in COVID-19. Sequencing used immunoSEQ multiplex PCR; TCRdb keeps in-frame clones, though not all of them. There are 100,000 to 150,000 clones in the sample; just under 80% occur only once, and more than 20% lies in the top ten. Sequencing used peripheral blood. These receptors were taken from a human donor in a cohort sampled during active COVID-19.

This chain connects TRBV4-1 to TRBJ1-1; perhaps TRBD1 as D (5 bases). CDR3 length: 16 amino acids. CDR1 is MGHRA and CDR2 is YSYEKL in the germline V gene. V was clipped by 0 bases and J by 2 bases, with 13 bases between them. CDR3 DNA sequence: TGCGCCAGCAGCCAAGAACCGGGGGGGGATAACACTGAAGCTTTCTTT. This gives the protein CASSQEPGGDNTEAFF.

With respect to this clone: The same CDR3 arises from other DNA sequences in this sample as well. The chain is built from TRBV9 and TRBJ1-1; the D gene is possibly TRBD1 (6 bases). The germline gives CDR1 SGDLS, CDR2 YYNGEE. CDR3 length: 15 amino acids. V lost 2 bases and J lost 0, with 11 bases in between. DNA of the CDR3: TGTGCCAGCAGCGTTGGAGACAGGTTGAACACTGAAGCTTTCTTT. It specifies CASSVGDRLNTEAFF.

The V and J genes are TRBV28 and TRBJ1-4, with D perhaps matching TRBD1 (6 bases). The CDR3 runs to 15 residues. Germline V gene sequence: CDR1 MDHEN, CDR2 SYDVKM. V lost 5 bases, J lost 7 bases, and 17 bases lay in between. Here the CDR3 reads CASSQGGGGGEKLFF. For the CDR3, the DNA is TGTGCCAGCAGTCAAGGTGGGGGCGGAGGTGAAAAACTGTTTTTT.

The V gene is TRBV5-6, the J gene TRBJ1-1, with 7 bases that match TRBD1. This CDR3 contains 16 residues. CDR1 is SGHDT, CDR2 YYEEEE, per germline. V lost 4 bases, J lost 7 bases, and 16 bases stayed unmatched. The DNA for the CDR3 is TGTGCCAGCAGCACACAAAGACAGGGTAAGGGACATGAAGCTTTCTTT. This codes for CASSTQRQGKGHEAFF.

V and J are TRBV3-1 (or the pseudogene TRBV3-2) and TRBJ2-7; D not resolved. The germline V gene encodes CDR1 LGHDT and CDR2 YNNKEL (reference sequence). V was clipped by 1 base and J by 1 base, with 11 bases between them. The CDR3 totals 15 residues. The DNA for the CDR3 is TGTGCCAGCAGCCAAGTGGGCAGGTCATCCTACGAGCAGTACTTC. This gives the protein CASSQVGRSSYEQYF.

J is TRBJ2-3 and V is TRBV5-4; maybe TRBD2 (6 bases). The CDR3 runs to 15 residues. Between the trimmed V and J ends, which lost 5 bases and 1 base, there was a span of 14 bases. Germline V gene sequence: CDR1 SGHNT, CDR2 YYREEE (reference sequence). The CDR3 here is CASRRSIAGTDTQYF. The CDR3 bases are TGTGCCAGCAGACGCTCGATAGCGGGCACAGATACGCAGTATTTT.

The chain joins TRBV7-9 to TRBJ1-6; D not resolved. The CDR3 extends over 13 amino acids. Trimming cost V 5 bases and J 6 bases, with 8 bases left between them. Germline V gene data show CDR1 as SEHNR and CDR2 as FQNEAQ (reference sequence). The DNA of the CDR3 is TGTGCCAGCAGCCGGGAACCTAATTCACCCCTCCACTTT. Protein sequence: CASSREPNSPLHF.

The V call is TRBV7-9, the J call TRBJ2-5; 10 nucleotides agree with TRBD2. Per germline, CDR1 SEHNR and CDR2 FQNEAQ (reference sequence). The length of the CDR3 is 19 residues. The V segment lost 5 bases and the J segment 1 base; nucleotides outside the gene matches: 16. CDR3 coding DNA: TGTGCCAGCAGCCTCTCACTAGCGGGGAGTTGGTTCCGCCAAGAGACCCAGTACTTC. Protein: CASSLSLAGSWFRQETQYF.

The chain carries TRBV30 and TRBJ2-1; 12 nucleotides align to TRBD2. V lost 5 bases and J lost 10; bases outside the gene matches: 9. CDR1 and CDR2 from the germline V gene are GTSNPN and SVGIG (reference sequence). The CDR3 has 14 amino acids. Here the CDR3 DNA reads TGTGCCTGGCAGACTAGCGGGAGAAGTGGGGAGCAGTTCTTC. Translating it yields CAWQTSGRSGEQFF.

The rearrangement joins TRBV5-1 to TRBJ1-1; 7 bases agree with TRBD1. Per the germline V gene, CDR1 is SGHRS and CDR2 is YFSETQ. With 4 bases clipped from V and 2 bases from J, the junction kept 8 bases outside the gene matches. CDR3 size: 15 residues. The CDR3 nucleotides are TGCGCCAGCAGCCTGGCCGGGACAGATAACACTGAAGCTTTCTTT. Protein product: CASSLAGTDNTEAFF.

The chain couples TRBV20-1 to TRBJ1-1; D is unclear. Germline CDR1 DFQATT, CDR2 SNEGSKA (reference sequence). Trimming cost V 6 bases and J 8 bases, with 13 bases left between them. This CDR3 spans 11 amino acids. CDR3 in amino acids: CSAHYRVEAFF. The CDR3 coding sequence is TGCAGTGCCCACTACCGGGTGGAAGCTTTCTTT.

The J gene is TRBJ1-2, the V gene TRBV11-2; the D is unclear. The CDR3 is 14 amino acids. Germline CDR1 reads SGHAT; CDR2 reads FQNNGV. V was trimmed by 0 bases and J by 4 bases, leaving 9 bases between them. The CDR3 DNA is TGTGCCAGCAGCTTAGATGGGCCAGGCTATGGCTACACCTTC. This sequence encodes CASSLDGPGYGYTF.

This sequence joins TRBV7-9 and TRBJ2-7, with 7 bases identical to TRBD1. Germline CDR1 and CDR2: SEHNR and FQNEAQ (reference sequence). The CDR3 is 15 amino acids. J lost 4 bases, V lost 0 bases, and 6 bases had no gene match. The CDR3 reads CASSLAETGSYEQYF. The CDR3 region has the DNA TGTGCCAGCAGCTTAGCTGAGACAGGGAGTTACGAGCAGTACTTC.

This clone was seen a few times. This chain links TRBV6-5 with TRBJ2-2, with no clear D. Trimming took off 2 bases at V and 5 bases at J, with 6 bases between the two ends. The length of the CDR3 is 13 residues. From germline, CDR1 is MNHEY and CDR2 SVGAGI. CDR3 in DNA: TGTGCCAGCAGTTACGCCGGGACCGGGGAGCTGTTTTTT. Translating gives CASSYAGTGELFF.

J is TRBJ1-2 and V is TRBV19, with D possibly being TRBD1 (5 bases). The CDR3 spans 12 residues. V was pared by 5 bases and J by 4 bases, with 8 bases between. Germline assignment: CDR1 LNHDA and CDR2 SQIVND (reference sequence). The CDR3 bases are TGTGCCAGTAGTTCAGACAGCTATGGCTACACCTTC. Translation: CASSSDSYGYTF.